This entry lists 22 T cell receptor beta chains sequenced from one sample in a study of blood T cell repertoires in COVID-19. Sequenced by immunoSEQ multiplex PCR; TCRdb stores in-frame clones only, minus some. Found here are 350,000 to 500,000 clones, over 85% of them singletons; the top ten hold more than 0.7%. The sample taken for sequencing was peripheral blood. The source is a man aged 18 to 30 with COVID-19, enrolled during active disease.

This clone appeared once. This chain joins TRBV9 and TRBJ1-2, with a possible D match to TRBD1 (5 bases). The CDR3 is made up of 12 amino acids. Trimming cost V 4 bases and J 6 bases, with 10 bases left between them. Germline CDR1 SGDLS, CDR2 YYNGEE. The CDR3 DNA reads TGTGCCAGCAGCCTTGGGGGGGATGGCTACACCTTC. As protein: CASSLGGDGYTF.

The rearrangement joins TRBV12-3 or TRBV12-4 to TRBJ2-7; 8 bases fit TRBD2. V dropped 3 bases and J dropped 2; count of bases not matched to a gene: 0. This CDR3 spans 13 amino acids. This CDR3 reads CASSFGGAYEQYF. The CDR3 nucleotides are TGTGCCAGCAGTTTCGGGGGGGCCTACGAGCAGTACTTC.

The genes are TRBV2 and TRBJ1-2; 9 bases are a match to TRBD1. V lost 7 bases, J lost 8 bases, and 20 bases stayed unmatched. Germline assignment: CDR1 SNHLY and CDR2 FYNNEI. The CDR3 has 17 residues. The CDR3 coding sequence is TGTGCCAGCACTTCGTCACCTACCGGGACAGGGCTTGAGGGCTACACCTTC. As protein: CASTSSPTGTGLEGYTF.

The chain is built from TRBV3-1 (or the pseudogene TRBV3-2) and TRBJ2-7, with D possibly TRBD1 on 5 matching bases. The CDR3 totals 13 residues. Germline V gene lookup returns CDR1 LGHDT and CDR2 YNNKEL (reference sequence). V lost 1 base to trimming and J lost 6 bases, with 10 bases between them. CDR3 DNA sequence: TGTGCCAGCAGCCAAGGCCGACAGTTCGAGCAGTACTTC. Its protein is CASSQGRQFEQYF.

This clone was seen a few times. The chain couples TRBV10-3 to TRBJ1-1; D may be TRBD1 (5 bases). This CDR3 is 13 amino acids long. V was cut by 3 bases and J by 2 bases, with 7 bases left in between. Germline V gives CDR1 ENHRY, CDR2 SYGVKD. Written as DNA, the CDR3 is TGTGCCATCAGTGAACAGGCTAACACTGAAGCTTTCTTT. The encoded protein is CAISEQANTEAFF.

The gene calls are TRBV12-5 and TRBJ2-7, with 7 positions matching TRBD1. With 6 bases clipped from V and 3 bases from J, the junction kept 5 bases outside the gene matches. Germline V lookup: CDR1 LGHNT, CDR2 FRNRAP. The CDR3 has 13 amino acids. The CDR3 region is CASGQDRNYEQYF. As DNA, the CDR3 is TGTGCTAGTGGCCAGGACAGGAACTACGAGCAGTACTTC.

Comment on this clone: In the same sample, other DNA sequences code for this CDR3. V is TRBV19 and J is TRBJ2-7; D possibly corresponds to TRBD2 (5 bases). Germline lookup yields CDR1 LNHDA and CDR2 SQIVND (reference sequence). This CDR3 region has 11 residues. V was clipped by 3 bases and J by 5 bases, with 5 bases between them. CDR3 nucleotide sequence: TGTGCCAGTAGTATCGGGAACGAGCAGTACTTC. This gives the protein CASSIGNEQYF.

The gene calls are TRBV9 and TRBJ2-5; a possible D gene is TRBD2 (7 bases). The germline V gene has CDR1 SGDLS and CDR2 YYNGEE. The germline V and J ends were trimmed by 0 bases and 4 bases, with 16 bases remaining between them. The CDR3 extends over 16 amino acids. CDR3 nucleotides: TGTGCCAGCAGCGTAGAAGGGGGAGGGCCTGGAGAGACCCAGTACTTC. Its translation is CASSVEGGGPGETQYF.

This chain connects TRBV3-1 (or the pseudogene TRBV3-2) to TRBJ2-2, with 8 bases that match TRBD2. Germline-derived CDR1 and CDR2 are LGHDT and YNNKEL (reference sequence). This CDR3 spans 15 amino acids. The trim removed 6 bases at V and 1 base at J, leaving 4 bases unmatched. The CDR3 DNA reads as TGTGCCAGCAGGGGCGGGAGGCTGAACACCGGGGAGCTGTTTTTT. Its translation is CASRGGRLNTGELFF.

CDR3: CASSLVGEETQYF. The CDR3 bases are TGTGCCAGCAGCTTGGTAGGGGAAGAGACCCAGTACTTC. V usage is TRBV5-6 and J usage is TRBJ2-5; possibly TRBD1 for D (5 bases). Germline V gene sequence: CDR1 SGHDT, CDR2 YYEEEE. This CDR3 is 13 amino acids long. Trimming pared 0 bases from V and 3 bases from J, leaving 6 bases between.

V and J are TRBV23-1 and TRBJ2-1; the D gene is possibly TRBD2 (6 bases). Being an ORF, TRBV23-1 has a function that is uncertain. This CDR3 is 11 amino acids long. The CDR3 reads CGGDVHGEQFF. CDR3 sequence (DNA): TGCGGGGGGGACGTCCACGGGGAGCAGTTCTTC.

This clone was counted once. V usage is TRBV9 and J usage is TRBJ1-1; 9 positions match TRBD1. With 0 bases clipped from V and 4 bases from J, the junction kept 4 bases outside the gene matches. This CDR3 is built from 15 residues. CDR1 and CDR2 from the germline V gene are SGDLS and YYNGEE. For the CDR3, the DNA is TGTGCCAGCAGCGTAGTGACAGGGGGGTTCACTGAAGCTTTCTTT. It specifies CASSVVTGGFTEAFF.

This chain joins TRBV18 and TRBJ2-1; 9 positions agree with TRBD2. V gave up 3 bases and J gave up 8 bases; unmatched junction bases: 5. The CDR3 has 14 amino acids. The germline CDR1 and CDR2 sequences are KGHSH and LQKENI. CDR3 protein: CASSPGLANYEQFF. In DNA, the CDR3 is TGTGCCAGCTCACCGGGACTAGCTAACTATGAGCAGTTCTTC.

This sequence joins TRBV5-1 and TRBJ1-4, with D perhaps matching TRBD1 (5 bases). Germline V lookup: CDR1 SGHRS, CDR2 YFSETQ. CDR3 length equals 17 residues. Trimming shortened V by 3 bases and J by 4 bases, and 19 bases separated the two germline ends. This CDR3 is CASSSGTYSGSNEKLFF. The CDR3 DNA is TGCGCCAGCAGCTCCGGGACTTACTCCGGGAGTAATGAAAAACTGTTTTTT.

The rearrangement links TRBV6-6 to TRBJ1-6, with D possibly matching TRBD1 (5 bases). The ends were cut back, 3 bases at V and 5 bases at J, with 8 bases in the middle. Germline V gene sequence: CDR1 MNHNY, CDR2 SVGAGI (reference sequence). The CDR3 runs to 14 residues. The CDR3 region is CASSYETDNSPLHF. In DNA, the CDR3 is TGTGCCAGCAGTTATGAGACAGATAATTCACCCCTCCACTTT.

J is TRBJ2-5 and V is TRBV5-4; D possibly corresponds to TRBD2 (7 bases). CDR1 is SGHNT and CDR2 is YYREEE in the germline V gene (reference sequence). V dropped 1 base and J dropped 2 bases, with 15 bases sitting between them. The CDR3 is 16 residues long. In DNA, the CDR3 is TGTGCCAGCAGCTTGATGGTAGGGGGGGGGCAAGAGACCCAGTACTTC. Translated, it gives CASSLMVGGGQETQYF.

The CDR3 bases are TGCGCCAGCAGCCAAGATGGCGGTAGCGGGGGCCGCCCGTTCTTC. Translated, it gives CASSQDGGSGGRPFF. The V and J genes are TRBV4-1 and TRBJ2-1; 9 bases align to TRBD2. Losses at the gene ends were 0 bases for V and 15 bases for J; bases not matched to a gene: 12. The CDR3 has 15 residues. CDR1 and CDR2 (germline): MGHRA, YSYEKL.

This clone was detected only a few times. This chain connects TRBV3-1 (or the pseudogene TRBV3-2) to TRBJ1-2; TRBD1 matches 8 bases. Germline V gene sequence: CDR1 LGHDT, CDR2 YNNKEL (reference sequence). Unmatched junction bases numbered 2, after V lost 1 base and J lost 7 bases. There are 13 residues in the CDR3. CDR3 residues: CASSQADRVGYTF. In DNA form, the CDR3 reads TGTGCCAGCAGCCAAGCGGACAGGGTTGGCTACACCTTC.

The chain uses TRBV27 and TRBJ2-3; D might be TRBD1 (5 bases). Germline CDR1 is MNHEY and CDR2 is SMNVEV (reference sequence). CDR3 length: 17 residues. The V and J ends lost 3 bases and 2 bases respectively, with 18 bases between them. The CDR3, as DNA: TGTGCCAGCAGTTTTCTTGCAGGGCTAATACCCACAGATACGCAGTATTTT. Protein sequence: CASSFLAGLIPTDTQYF.

V usage is TRBV5-1 and J usage is TRBJ2-3; a weak D match, TRBD1 (5 bases). Germline assignment: CDR1 SGHRS and CDR2 YFSETQ. V dropped 0 bases and J dropped 0 bases, with 8 bases sitting between them. This CDR3 contains 15 residues. CDR3 DNA: TGCGCCAGCAGCTTGGAAGGGGTCAGCACAGATACGCAGTATTTT. It specifies CASSLEGVSTDTQYF. Using reference TRBV5-1 and TRBJ2-3 for the parts outside the CDR3, the full variable domain is KAGVTQTPRYLIKTRGQQVTLSCSPISGHRSVSWYQQTPGQGLQFLFEYFSETQRNKGNFPGRFSGRQFSNSRSEMNVSTLELGDSALYLCASSLEGVSTDTQYFGPGTRLTVL.

The chain recombines TRBV30 with TRBJ1-5; D not certain. The CDR3 is 14 residues long. Trimming cost V 1 base and J 3 bases, with 10 bases left between them. CDR1 and CDR2 (germline): GTSNPN, SVGIG (reference sequence). CDR3: CAWSANSANQPQHF. The CDR3 nucleotides read TGTGCCTGGAGTGCCAACAGTGCCAATCAGCCCCAGCATTTT.

The chain links TRBV6-6 to TRBJ2-2; the D gene is possibly TRBD2 (6 bases). The CDR3 sequence is 14 residues long. Germline V gene sequence: CDR1 MNHNY, CDR2 SVGAGI (reference sequence). The V and J ends lost 3 bases and 7 bases respectively, with 12 bases between them. CDR3 sequence reads: CASSYNGGGGELFF. CDR3 sequence (DNA): TGTGCCAGCAGTTATAACGGGGGAGGCGGGGAGCTGTTTTTT.